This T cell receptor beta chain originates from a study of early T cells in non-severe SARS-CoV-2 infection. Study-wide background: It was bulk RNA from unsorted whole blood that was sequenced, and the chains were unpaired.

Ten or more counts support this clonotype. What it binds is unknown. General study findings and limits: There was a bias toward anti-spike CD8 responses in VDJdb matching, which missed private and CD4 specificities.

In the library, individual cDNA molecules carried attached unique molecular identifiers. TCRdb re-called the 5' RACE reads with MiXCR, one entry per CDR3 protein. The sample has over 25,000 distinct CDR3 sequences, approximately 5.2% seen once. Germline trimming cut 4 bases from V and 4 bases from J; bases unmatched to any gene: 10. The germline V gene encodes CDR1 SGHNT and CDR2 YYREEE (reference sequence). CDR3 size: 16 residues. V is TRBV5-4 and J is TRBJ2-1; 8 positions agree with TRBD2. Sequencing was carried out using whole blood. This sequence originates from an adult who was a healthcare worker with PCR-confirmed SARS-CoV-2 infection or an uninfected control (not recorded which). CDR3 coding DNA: TGTGCCAGCAGCCCCGGAGGCGGGGGGTTTTACAATGAGCAGTTCTTC. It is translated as CASSPGGGGFYNEQFF.